This entry concerns a single T cell receptor (beta chain). As to time point: pre-sensitization, week 0. Indicated treatment: therapeutic diphenylcyclopropenone sensitization with weekly scalp DPC. Sample donors consisted of patients with alopecia, aged 18 to 70 years, who were suitable for DPC. This sample is part of a study of human T cells and chemical hapten exposure. The CDR3 extends over 13 amino acids. V lost 7 bases and J 1 base, leaving 9 bases between the germline ends. In germline, CDR1 is MNHEY, CDR2 SVGEGT. The authors' processing: Sample TCR totals centred on a median of about 100,000, ranging roughly 20,000 to 750,000. TCRdb reprocessed the RACE reads via MiXCR and lists one record per CDR3 protein. The V and J calls come from TCRdb's annotation, not from the publication. The table shows about 87,000 distinct CDR3 sequences, with roughly 8.8% occurring only once.

This TCR derives from a woman in her forties with alopecia areata. Some clones in this sample may be carry-over from other donors' samples. Source: whole blood, taken in connection with sensitization to the hapten diphenylcyclopropenone (DPC). The gene calls are TRBV6-2 or TRBV6-3 and TRBJ2-3; D remains ambiguous. The CDR3 spells CASMVFGTDTQYF. CDR3 coding DNA: TGTGCCAGCATGGTCTTCGGCACAGATACGCAGTATTTT.